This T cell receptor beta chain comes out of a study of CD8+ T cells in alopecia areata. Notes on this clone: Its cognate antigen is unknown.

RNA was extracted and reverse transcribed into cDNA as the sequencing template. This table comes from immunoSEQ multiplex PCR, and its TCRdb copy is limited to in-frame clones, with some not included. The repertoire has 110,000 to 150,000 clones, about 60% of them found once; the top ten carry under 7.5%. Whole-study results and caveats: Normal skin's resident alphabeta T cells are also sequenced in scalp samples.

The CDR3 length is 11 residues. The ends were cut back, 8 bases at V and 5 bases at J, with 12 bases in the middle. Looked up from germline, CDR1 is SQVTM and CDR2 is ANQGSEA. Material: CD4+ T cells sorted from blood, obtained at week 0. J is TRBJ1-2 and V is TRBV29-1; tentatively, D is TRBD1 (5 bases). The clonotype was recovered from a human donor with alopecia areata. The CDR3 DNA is TGCAGCCTCCGGGACGGATATGGCTACACCTTC. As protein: CSLRDGYGYTF.